This is a list of T cell receptor beta chains from one sample in a study of blood T cell repertoires in COVID-19. Assay: immunoSEQ multiplex PCR; the TCRdb copy retains only in-frame clones and omits some. This sample has around 60,000 clones, with about 70% found just once. Sequenced input: peripheral blood. These receptors originate from a woman between 45 and 60 years old with active or convalescent COVID-19. Both conserved end residues are part of each CDR3. Fields, in order: D gene, J gene, V gene, clone size, CDR3 DNA, CDR3 protein. D genes are given only for firm matches. Size is stated for part of the rows, as once, few or many counts, or as a class when the clone is expanded.

>TRBD1|TRBJ2-7|TRBV3-1/TRBV3-2|many
TGTGCCAGCTCTCCTTTCGGGACAGGTGCCCGCGAGCAGTACTTC
CASSPFGTGAREQYF
>TRBD2|TRBJ2-1|TRBV5-1|NA
TGCGCCAGCAGACCGACTAGCGATAGAGAGCAGTTCTTC
CASRPTSDREQFF
>NA|TRBJ2-2|TRBV4-1|few
TGCGCCAGCAGCCAAGACGGGGGACCTTACGTTGGTTGGACCGGGGAGCTGTTTTTT
CASSQDGGPYVGWTGELFF
>NA|TRBJ2-6|TRBV28|NA
TGTGCCAGCGGTACCACAGGGTTCTGGTCGACGGCTGGGGCCAACGTCCTGACTTTC
CASGTTGFWSTAGANVLTF
>TRBD2|TRBJ2-3|TRBV3-1/TRBV3-2|NA
TGTGCCAGCAGCCAAGAACGGACTAGCGGGAGTTGGGATAGCACAGATACGCAGTATTTT
CASSQERTSGSWDSTDTQYF
>TRBD2|TRBJ2-5|TRBV11-2|once
TGTGCCAGCAGCTCCCCCGGGACTAGGGAACAAGAGACCCAGTACTTC
CASSSPGTREQETQYF
>TRBD2|TRBJ2-3|TRBV9|NA
TGTGCCAGCAGCGTAGGGACTAGCGGGGTCTATGATACGCAGTATTTT
CASSVGTSGVYDTQYF
>TRBD1|TRBJ2-7|TRBV12-3/TRBV12-4|few
TGTGCCAGCAGCGTAGGGGGCTTATACGAGCAGTACTTC
CASSVGGLYEQYF
>TRBD2|TRBJ2-1|TRBV18|few
TGTGCCAGCTCACCCAGGACTAGCGGGAGCCCCAGCTCCTACAATGAGCAGTTCTTC
CASSPRTSGSPSSYNEQFF
>NA|TRBJ2-1|TRBV4-2|NA
TGTGCCAGCAGCCAACGACAGGATTTTCAGTTCTTC
CASSQRQDFQFF
>TRBD2|TRBJ2-1|TRBV6-5|NA
TGTGCCAGCAGCAAAAACAGCGGGAGTTTCAATGAGCAGTTCTTC
CASSKNSGSFNEQFF
>NA|TRBJ2-6|TRBV7-2|once
TGTGCCAGCAGCTCATTAGGGAGGGGGTTTGGGGCCAACGTCCTGACTTTC
CASSSLGRGFGANVLTF
>TRBD2|TRBJ2-1|TRBV5-1|NA
TGCGCCAGCAGCTTGGGACTAGCGGGATGGAGCGACAATGAGCAGTTCTTC
CASSLGLAGWSDNEQFF
>NA|TRBJ2-3|TRBV7-8|NA
TGTGCCAGCAGCTTATTTACGGTCAGCACAGATACGCAGTATTTT
CASSLFTVSTDTQYF
>TRBD2|TRBJ2-5|TRBV11-2|NA
TGTGCCAGCAGCTTAGGCACTAGCGCCCAGACCCAGTACTTC
CASSLGTSAQTQYF
>NA|TRBJ1-6|TRBV5-5|NA
TGTGCCAGCAGCTTGGGAGGGGACACTAGATCACCCCTCCACTTT
CASSLGGDTRSPLHF
>NA|TRBJ2-1|TRBV5-1|few
TGCGCCAGCACCCCAGGGGGGTACCAATACCCCGCAACCAATACCGATGAGCAGTTCTTC
CASTPGGYQYPATNTDEQFF
>NA|TRBJ1-2|TRBV29-1|NA
TGCAGCGTTGACAGGGGCTATGGCTACACCTTC
CSVDRGYGYTF
>NA|TRBJ2-3|TRBV5-1|NA
TGCGCCAGCAGCTCCCTCGTTAGCGTGAGCACAGATACGCAGTATTTT
CASSSLVSVSTDTQYF
>TRBD2|TRBJ2-1|TRBV24-1|NA
TGTGCCACCAGTGGACGAGCGGGACTTTCTTACAATGAGCAGTTCTTC
CATSGRAGLSYNEQFF
>TRBD1|TRBJ2-7|TRBV29-1|NA
TGCAGCGTTTATAAACTGACAGGGATAGCCTACGAGCAGTACTTC
CSVYKLTGIAYEQYF
>NA|TRBJ2-5|TRBV4-1|NA
TGCGCCAGCAGCCAGTCGGACAGACGCGAGACCCAGTACTTC
CASSQSDRRETQYF
>TRBD2|TRBJ2-1|TRBV14|NA
TGTGCCAGCAGCCAGGAAAACCTCCGACTAGCGGGAGATTACAATGAGCAGTTCTTC
CASSQENLRLAGDYNEQFF
>NA|TRBJ2-3|TRBV5-4|NA
TGTGCCAGCAGCTTGGGGGGCTACTCGCAGTATTTT
CASSLGGYSQYF
>NA|TRBJ1-1|TRBV21-1|NA
TGTGCCAGCAGCCCAATTCCGGGACAGCTGAACACTGAAGCTTTCTTT
CASSPIPGQLNTEAFF
>NA|TRBJ1-1|TRBV19|NA
TGTGCCAGCAGCAGACGGGAGACGAACACTGAAGCTTTCTTT
CASSRRETNTEAFF
>TRBD1|TRBJ2-7|TRBV18|NA
TGTGCCAGCTCACCCGGACAGGGTGTGGGGGAGCAGTACTTC
CASSPGQGVGEQYF
>NA|TRBJ2-5|TRBV28|NA
TGTGCCAGCAGTTTAAACAGTTACAGGGAGACCCAGTACTTC
CASSLNSYRETQYF
>TRBD1|TRBJ1-2|TRBV30|NA
TGTGCCTGGAGTCACAGGGGGCCCTATGGCTACACCTTC
CAWSHRGPYGYTF
>TRBD1|TRBJ1-1|TRBV5-8|NA
TGTGCCAGCAGCTTGGGGACAGGGAGTGAAGCTTTCTTT
CASSLGTGSEAFF
>NA|TRBJ2-7|TRBV5-1|NA
TGCGCCAGCAGCTTAGGTAGCAACTACGAGCAGTACTTC
CASSLGSNYEQYF
>NA|TRBJ2-7|TRBV30|few
TGTGCCTACTATCCCCTACAGGGCTACGAGCAGTACTTC
CAYYPLQGYEQYF
>NA|TRBJ1-6|TRBV2|NA
TGTGCCAGCAACAGTAATTCACCCCTCCACTTT
CASNSNSPLHF
>TRBD1|TRBJ1-2|TRBV7-9|NA
TGTGCCAGCAGCTCGACCCTCGGGACAGAGAACTATGGCTACACCTTC
CASSSTLGTENYGYTF
>TRBD2|TRBJ2-1|TRBV5-1|NA
TGCGCCAGCGTGGCGGGAGAAAGCAATGAGCAGTTCTTC
CASVAGESNEQFF
>TRBD1|TRBJ1-2|TRBV9|NA
TGTGCCAGCAGCCCCCGTACGGGACAGGGGGTAAATGGCTACACCTTC
CASSPRTGQGVNGYTF
>NA|TRBJ2-1|TRBV10-3|NA
TGTGCCATCAGTGAAAGCGCTAGCGACACTGAGCAGTTCTTC
CAISESASDTEQFF
>TRBD2|TRBJ2-5|TRBV28|NA
TGTGCCAGCAGTTTGGGGGGGACTAGCGCGGAGACCCAGTACTTC
CASSLGGTSAETQYF
>NA|TRBJ1-1|TRBV5-4|few
TGTGCCAGCAGCCGACAGAGGAACACTGAAGCTTTCTTT
CASSRQRNTEAFF
>TRBD1|TRBJ2-3|TRBV7-9|few
TGTGCCAGCAGCCGGACAGGGGGCACAGATACGCAGTATTTT
CASSRTGGTDTQYF
>NA|TRBJ1-5|TRBV6-2/TRBV6-3|NA
TGTGCCAGCAGTTACGAAAAATTTACCCAGGGGAGTAGCAATCAGCCCCAGCATTTT
CASSYEKFTQGSSNQPQHF
>NA|TRBJ1-3|TRBV7-2|NA
TGTGCCAGCAGCCTACTTCACACCATATATTTT
CASSLLHTIYF
>TRBD2|TRBJ2-2|TRBV3-1/TRBV3-2|NA
TGTGCCAGCAGCCAAGGACTAGCGGAATTCACCGGGGAGCTGTTTTTT
CASSQGLAEFTGELFF
>NA|TRBJ2-7|TRBV2|few
TGTGCCAGCAGAGACAGGGAGGCCCTTCTAAGCGAGCAGTACTTC
CASRDREALLSEQYF
>NA|TRBJ2-3|TRBV5-1|NA
TGCGCCAGCGGAACTAACACAGATACGCAGTATTTT
CASGTNTDTQYF
>NA|TRBJ1-1|TRBV5-8|NA
TGTGCCAGCAGCTCGGGACAAAGCATCATGAACACTGAAGCTTTCTTT
CASSSGQSIMNTEAFF
>NA|TRBJ2-1|TRBV28|NA
TGTGCCAGCAGTCGTTACAGGAGCTCCTACAATGAGCAGTTCTTC
CASSRYRSSYNEQFF
>NA|TRBJ2-5|TRBV9|few
TGTGCCAGCAGCGTAGGACGGAGATTGGGTGCCCAAGAGACCCAGTACTTC
CASSVGRRLGAQETQYF
>NA|TRBJ2-7|TRBV10-3|NA
TGTGCGTCAGGAAACTCCTACGAGCAGTACTTC
CASGNSYEQYF
>TRBD1|TRBJ2-7|TRBV5-1|few
TGCGCCAGCAGCGGAGGACAGGGAAATTACGAGCAGTACTTC
CASSGGQGNYEQYF